The 18 T cell receptor beta chains below were found in one sample sequenced in a study of early stage breast cancer tumors. Sequencing used immunoSEQ multiplex PCR; TCRdb keeps in-frame clones, though not all of them. The sample has under 20,000 clones, around 83% seen once. The sequencing input was blood. These receptors were obtained from a person aged 65 to 79 with breast cancer.

The chain links TRBV5-1 to TRBJ1-1; a possible D gene is TRBD1 (5 bases). V lost 2 bases, J lost 0 bases, and 8 bases lay in between. The CDR3 totals 14 residues. The germline V gene has CDR1 SGHRS and CDR2 YFSETQ. CDR3 amino acids: CASSLVGVNTEAFF. CDR3 in DNA: TGCGCCAGCAGCTTAGTAGGGGTGAACACTGAAGCTTTCTTT.

Only a few counts were recorded for this clone. The chain couples TRBV29-1 to TRBJ1-1; D ambiguous. The CDR3 contains 12 residues. CDR1 and CDR2 from the germline V gene are SQVTM and ANQGSEA. With 4 bases removed from V and 1 base from J, the gap between germline ends came to 7 bases. CDR3 region: CSVAYPNTEAFF. The CDR3 DNA reads as TGCAGCGTTGCGTATCCGAACACTGAAGCTTTCTTT.

The chain uses TRBV5-6 and TRBJ1-1; 11 nucleotides match TRBD1. The CDR3 consists of 17 residues. Germline trimming cut 5 bases from V and 0 bases from J; bases unmatched to any gene: 9. Germline CDR1 is SGHDT and CDR2 is YYEEEE. CDR3 residues: CASRDRDRGSLNTEAFF. The CDR3 DNA follows: TGTGCCAGCAGGGACCGGGACAGGGGGTCTTTGAACACTGAAGCTTTCTTT.

The chain employs TRBV5-1 and TRBJ1-5; TRBD1 agrees at 7 bases. Looked up from germline, CDR1 is SGHRS and CDR2 is YFSETQ. The CDR3 is 15 residues long. V was pared by 0 bases and J by 3 bases, with 3 bases of the junction left unmatched. The CDR3 sequence: CASSLGQGDNQPQHF. Here the CDR3 DNA reads TGCGCCAGCAGCTTGGGACAGGGAGACAATCAGCCCCAGCATTTT.

Only a few counts were recorded for this clone. The chain recombines TRBV7-2 with TRBJ1-6; D remains ambiguous. This CDR3 has 15 amino acids. Germline values: CDR1 SGHTA, CDR2 FQGNSA. V lost 0 bases and J lost 10, with 13 bases in between. In DNA, the CDR3 is TGTGCCAGCAGCTTAGCGAATGGCGGGAGCTCACCCCTCCACTTT. Protein: CASSLANGGSSPLHF.

The CDR3 here is CASSEGSYGYTF. In DNA form, the CDR3 reads TGTGCCAGCAGTGAGGGCAGTTATGGCTACACCTTC. The rearrangement joins TRBV6-1 to TRBJ1-2; D is unresolved. This CDR3 has 12 residues. Trimming took 3 bases from V and 5 from J, leaving 7 bases between them. In germline, CDR1 is MNHNS, CDR2 SASEGT.

V usage is TRBV27 and J usage is TRBJ2-2; D possibly corresponds to TRBD1 (5 bases). The CDR3 length is 13 residues. Germline V gene sequence: CDR1 MNHEY, CDR2 SMNVEV (reference sequence). Deletions cut 6 bases from V and 5 bases from J, with 10 bases between. The CDR3 coding sequence is TGTGCCAGCAGAACAACAGGTACCGGGGAGCTGTTTTTT. Its translation: CASRTTGTGELFF.

The chain recombines TRBV5-4 with TRBJ1-1; possibly TRBD1 for D (6 bases). Germline values: CDR1 SGHNT, CDR2 YYREEE (reference sequence). This CDR3 spans 15 amino acids. Trimming cost V 3 bases and J 3 bases, with 15 bases left between them. CDR3 bases: TGTGCCAGCAGCTCGATTGAAAAGGGGGACACTGAAGCTTTCTTT. It codes for CASSSIEKGDTEAFF.

This clone was observed once. V usage is TRBV6-1 and J usage is TRBJ2-3; TRBD2 agrees at 11 bases. This CDR3 region has 15 residues. Trimming cost V 4 bases and J 6 bases; bases outside gene matches: 6. Germline-derived CDR1 and CDR2 are MNHNS and SASEGT. CDR3 residues: CASSGLAGHGDTQYF. CDR3 DNA: TGTGCCAGCAGTGGACTAGCGGGGCACGGGGATACGCAGTATTTT.

The V gene is TRBV7-9, the J gene TRBJ1-6, with 8 bases that match TRBD1. The V gene end was trimmed by 5 bases and the J gene end by 8 bases; junction bases not matched to a gene: 5. Looked up from germline, CDR1 is SEHNR and CDR2 is FQNEAQ (reference sequence). CDR3 length: 14 amino acids. The CDR3 loop is CASSRTGIDSPLHF. In nucleotides, the CDR3 is TGTGCCAGCAGCCGGACAGGGATAGATTCACCCCTCCACTTT.

Comments on this clone: The junction shows a germline mismatch at one end, possibly a read error. V is TRBV30 and J is TRBJ1-5; perhaps TRBD1 as D (6 bases). This CDR3 is built from 16 residues. Germline loops: CDR1 GTSNPN, CDR2 SVGIG (reference sequence). The CDR3 DNA sequence: TGTGCCTGGAGTGTACGAGGACAGACTAGCTATCAGCCCCAGCATTTT. Its translation: CAWSVRGQTSYQPQHF.

This clone showed up just once. The chain carries TRBV4-3 and TRBJ2-1; TRBD2 matches 13 bases. CDR1 and CDR2 from the germline V gene are LGHNA and YSLEER. J gave up 8 bases and V 4 bases, and 8 bases lay outside the gene matches. This CDR3 comprises 16 residues. The CDR3 spells CASSRKLAGGPYEQFF. The DNA for the CDR3 is TGCGCCAGCAGCCGAAAACTAGCGGGGGGGCCATATGAGCAGTTCTTC.

The genes are TRBV6-6 and TRBJ2-3, with 7 positions matching TRBD2. CDR1 is MNHNY, CDR2 SVGAGI, per germline (reference sequence). Trimming removed 5 bases from V and 0 bases from J; junction bases left unmatched: 5. The CDR3 consists of 15 residues. CDR3 sequence reads: CASSPLAASTDTQYF. CDR3 in DNA: TGTGCCAGCAGTCCCCTAGCGGCAAGCACAGATACGCAGTATTTT.

The V gene is TRBV9, the J gene TRBJ2-7; 8 bases line up with TRBD2. Germline V gives CDR1 SGDLS, CDR2 YYNGEE. Trimming took 2 bases from V and 6 from J; bases not matched to a gene: 7. The CDR3 consists of 14 residues. CDR3 in DNA: TGTGCCAGCAGCGTCACTAGCGGTCTGGGCGAGCAGTACTTC. Protein product: CASSVTSGLGEQYF. Using reference TRBV9 and TRBJ2-7 for the parts outside the CDR3, the full variable domain is DSGVTQTPKHLITATGQRVTLRCSPRSGDLSVYWYQQSLDQGLQFLIQYYNGEERAKGNILERFSAQQFPDLHSELNLSSLELGDSALYFCASSVTSGLGEQYFGPGTRLTVT.

This clone occurred once. The genes are TRBV29-1 and TRBJ1-1; D uncertain. The CDR3 is 11 residues long. Trimming pared 7 bases from V and 6 bases from J, leaving 12 bases between. Looked up from germline, CDR1 is SQVTM and CDR2 is ANQGSEA. CDR3 sequence reads: CSGRHMAEAFF. In DNA, the CDR3 is TGCAGCGGTCGACATATGGCTGAAGCTTTCTTT.

V and J are TRBV5-1 and TRBJ1-5, with a weak D call TRBD1 (5 bases). This CDR3 region has 12 residues. V dropped 9 bases and J dropped 5 bases, with 12 bases sitting between them. From germline, CDR1 is SGHRS and CDR2 YFSETQ. CDR3 sequence reads: CAIRGGDQPQHF. The CDR3 DNA sequence: TGCGCCATCCGGGGGGGGGATCAGCCCCAGCATTTT.

This clone was counted only a few times. CDR3 DNA sequence: TGTGCCAGCAGTCCCGGAGACCTCTATGGCTACACCTTC. It specifies CASSPGDLYGYTF. The chain links TRBV28 to TRBJ1-2, with unresolved D. The CDR3 runs to 13 residues. Trimming took off 5 bases at V and 4 bases at J, with 11 bases between the two ends. Germline V gives CDR1 MDHEN, CDR2 SYDVKM.

This clone showed up just a few times. The gene calls are TRBV7-9 and TRBJ1-1; D might be TRBD1 (6 bases). Trimming cost V 3 bases and J 0 bases, with 8 bases left between them. CDR1 is SEHNR and CDR2 is FQNEAQ in the germline V gene (reference sequence). The CDR3 spans 14 residues. This CDR3 is CASSFRGMNTEAFF. The CDR3 coding sequence is TGTGCCAGCAGCTTCAGGGGAATGAACACTGAAGCTTTCTTT.